These 9 T cell receptor beta chains came from one sample sequenced in a study of blood T cell repertoires in COVID-19. Sequencing used immunoSEQ multiplex PCR; TCRdb keeps in-frame clones, though not all of them. The data hold hundreds of thousands of clones, with approximately 90% observed a single time. The specimen sequenced was PBMCs or T cells enriched from blood (not recorded which). These receptor sequences come from a man between 25 and 39 years old who had recovered from COVID-19.

The chain joins TRBV19 to TRBJ2-5; the D gene is possibly TRBD1 (6 bases). Germline V gene sequence: CDR1 LNHDA, CDR2 SQIVND (reference sequence). V shed 4 bases and J shed 5 bases, with 11 bases lying between them. The CDR3 contains 13 residues. CDR3 in DNA: TGTGCCAGTAGTAGGACAGTTTTGGAGACCCAGTACTTC. Protein: CASSRTVLETQYF. The full variable domain, completed using reference TRBV19 and TRBJ2-5, is DGGITQSPKYLFRKEGQNVTLSCEQNLNHDAMYWYRQDPGQGLRLIYYSQIVNDFQKGDIAEGYSVSREKKESFPLTVTSAQKNPTAFYLCASSRTVLETQYFGPGTRLLVL.

V usage is TRBV18 and J usage is TRBJ2-3; D not certain. Deletions cut 4 bases from V and 5 bases from J, with 4 bases between. Germline assignment: CDR1 KGHSH and CDR2 LQKENI. The CDR3 covers 11 residues. In DNA form, the CDR3 reads TGTGCCAGCTCACGCGAAGATACGCAGTATTTT. Protein: CASSREDTQYF.

The chain uses TRBV6-4 and TRBJ1-6; D is uncertain. Trimming shortened V by 3 bases and J by 9 bases, and 15 bases separated the two germline ends. The CDR3 runs 15 residues. Germline CDR1 reads MRHNA; CDR2 reads SNTAGT. The CDR3 DNA sequence: TGTGCCAGCAGTGAGGACCCCAGCGGCGGTTCACCCCTCCACTTT. Encoded protein: CASSEDPSGGSPLHF.

This chain joins TRBV3-1 (or the pseudogene TRBV3-2) and TRBJ2-5; possible D gene TRBD1, 6 bases. V was pared by 3 bases and J by 4 bases, with 18 bases between. The CDR3 covers 16 residues. CDR1 and CDR2 from the germline V gene are LGHDT and YNNKEL (reference sequence). The CDR3 coding sequence is TGTGCCAGCAGCCACAGTGGCGGCGACAGGTCAGAGACCCAGTACTTC. Its translation: CASSHSGGDRSETQYF.

The rearrangement uses TRBV19 and TRBJ2-3; 8 bases fit TRBD1. This CDR3 contains 15 residues. V was pared by 7 bases and J by 2 bases, with 8 bases of the junction left unmatched. Germline V lookup: CDR1 LNHDA, CDR2 SQIVND (reference sequence). The CDR3 region has the DNA TGTGCCAGTATTTCGACAGGGGAGTACACAGATACGCAGTATTTT. It encodes CASISTGEYTDTQYF.

J is TRBJ2-1 and V is TRBV15; 7 bases are shared with TRBD1. The ends lost 6 bases at V and 6 bases at J; junction bases unmatched: 11. CDR3 length: 15 amino acids. In germline, CDR1 is LNHNV, CDR2 YYDKDF (reference sequence). The CDR3 coding sequence is TGTGCCACCAGTTGGACCCTAACAGGGGTCAATGAGCAGTTCTTC. Encoded protein: CATSWTLTGVNEQFF.

This clone was picked up one time. The J gene is TRBJ1-4, the V gene TRBV2; 12 bases are shared with TRBD1. The CDR3 runs to 13 residues. Unmatched junction bases numbered 2, after V lost 8 bases and J lost 7 bases. CDR1 is SNHLY, CDR2 FYNNEI, per germline. The CDR3: CASRDRGLEKLFF. CDR3 bases: TGTGCCAGCCGGGACAGGGGGCTTGAAAAACTGTTTTTT.

The V call is TRBV6-5, the J call TRBJ1-4, with 8 bases identical to TRBD1. The ends lost 8 bases at V and 4 bases at J; junction bases unmatched: 0. Per the germline V gene, CDR1 is MNHEY and CDR2 is SVGAGI. The CDR3 runs 12 residues. The DNA of the CDR3 is TGTGCCAGCGGACAGGGTAATGAAAAACTGTTTTTT. This gives the protein CASGQGNEKLFF.

This chain links TRBV10-1 with TRBJ2-1; 9 nucleotides agree with TRBD1. The CDR3 covers 13 residues. The germline gives CDR1 WNHNN, CDR2 SYGVQD (reference sequence). J gave up 8 bases and V 8 bases, and 7 bases lay outside the gene matches. CDR3 nucleotide sequence: TGCGCCAGCGGGAGGGACAGGGAGGATGAGCAGTTCTTC. Protein product: CASGRDREDEQFF.